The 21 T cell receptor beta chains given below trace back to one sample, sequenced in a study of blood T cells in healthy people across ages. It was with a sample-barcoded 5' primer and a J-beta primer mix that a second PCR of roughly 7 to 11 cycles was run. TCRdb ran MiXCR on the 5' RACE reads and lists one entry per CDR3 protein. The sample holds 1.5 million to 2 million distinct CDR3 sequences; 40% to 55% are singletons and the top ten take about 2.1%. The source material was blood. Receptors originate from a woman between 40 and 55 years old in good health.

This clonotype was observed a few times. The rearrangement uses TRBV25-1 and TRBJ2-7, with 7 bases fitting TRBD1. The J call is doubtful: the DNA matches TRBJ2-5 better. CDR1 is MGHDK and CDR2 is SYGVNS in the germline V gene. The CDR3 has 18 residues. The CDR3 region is CASSGLTKGASDVETQYF. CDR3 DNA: TGTGCCAGCAGTGGCCTTACCAAGGGGGCGTCGGATGTGGAGACCCAGTACTTC.

The DNA of the CDR3 is TGCGCCAGCAGCTTTGGGGACAGGGACCTCTGGGAGCAGTTCTTC. It codes for CASSFGDRDLWEQFF. The chain uses TRBV5-1 and TRBJ2-1; TRBD1 matches 9 bases. Germline V lookup: CDR1 SGHRS, CDR2 YFSETQ. Trimming at V came to 2 bases and at J to 10 bases, leaving 10 bases not matched to a gene. The CDR3 covers 15 residues.

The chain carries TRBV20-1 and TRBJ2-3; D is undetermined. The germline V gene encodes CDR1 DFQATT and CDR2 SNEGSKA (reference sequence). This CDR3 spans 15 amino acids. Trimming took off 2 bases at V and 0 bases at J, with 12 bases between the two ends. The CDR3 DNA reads TGCAGTGCTAGACCTTCTAGGCCTAGCACAGATACGCAGTATTTT. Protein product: CSARPSRPSTDTQYF.

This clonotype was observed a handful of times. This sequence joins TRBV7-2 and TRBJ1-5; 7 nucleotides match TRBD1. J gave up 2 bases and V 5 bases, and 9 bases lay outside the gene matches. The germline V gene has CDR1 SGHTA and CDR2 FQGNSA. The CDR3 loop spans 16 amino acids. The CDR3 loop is CASSERAGTGNQPQHF. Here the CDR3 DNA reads TGTGCCAGCAGCGAGCGCGCCGGGACAGGCAATCAGCCCCAGCATTTT.

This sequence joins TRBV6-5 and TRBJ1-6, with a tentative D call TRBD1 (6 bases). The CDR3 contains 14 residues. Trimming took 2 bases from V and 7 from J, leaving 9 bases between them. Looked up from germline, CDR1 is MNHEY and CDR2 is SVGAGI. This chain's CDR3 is CASSYAGDNSPLHF. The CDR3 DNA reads TGTGCCAGCAGTTACGCAGGGGACAATTCACCCCTCCACTTT.

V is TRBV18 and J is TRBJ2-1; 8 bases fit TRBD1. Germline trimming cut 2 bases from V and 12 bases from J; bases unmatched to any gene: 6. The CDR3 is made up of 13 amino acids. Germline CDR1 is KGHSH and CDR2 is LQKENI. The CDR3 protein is CASSPDRGGGQFF. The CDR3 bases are TGTGCCAGCTCACCAGACAGGGGCGGTGGGCAGTTCTTC.

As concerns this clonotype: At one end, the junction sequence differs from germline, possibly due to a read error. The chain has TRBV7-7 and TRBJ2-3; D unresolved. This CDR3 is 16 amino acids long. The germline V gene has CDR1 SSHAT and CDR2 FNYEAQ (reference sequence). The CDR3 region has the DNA TGTGCTAGCAGCCTCCTAGGTGGGGAAGGCACAGATACGCAGTATTTT. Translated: CASSLLGGEGTDTQYF.

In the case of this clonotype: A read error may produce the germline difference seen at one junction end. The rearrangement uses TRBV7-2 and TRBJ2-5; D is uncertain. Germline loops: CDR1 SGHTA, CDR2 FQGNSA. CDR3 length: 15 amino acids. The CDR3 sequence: CARSLVGVAGETQYF. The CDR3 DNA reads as TGTGCCCGCAGCTTAGTGGGTGTGGCCGGGGAGACCCAGTACTTC.

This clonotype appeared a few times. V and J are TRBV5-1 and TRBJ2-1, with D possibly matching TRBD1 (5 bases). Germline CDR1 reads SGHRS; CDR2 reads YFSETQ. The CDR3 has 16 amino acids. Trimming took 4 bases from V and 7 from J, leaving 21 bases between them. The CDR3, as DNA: TGCGCCAGCAGCATTCGACAGATGCAGAACGGGAATGAGCAGTTCTTC. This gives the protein CASSIRQMQNGNEQFF.

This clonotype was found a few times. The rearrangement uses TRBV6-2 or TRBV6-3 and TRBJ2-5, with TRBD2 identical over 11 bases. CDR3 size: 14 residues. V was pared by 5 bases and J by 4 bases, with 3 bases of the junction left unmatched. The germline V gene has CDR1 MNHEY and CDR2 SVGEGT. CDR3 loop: CASSATSGAETQYF. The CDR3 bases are TGTGCCAGCAGTGCGACTAGCGGGGCAGAGACCCAGTACTTC.

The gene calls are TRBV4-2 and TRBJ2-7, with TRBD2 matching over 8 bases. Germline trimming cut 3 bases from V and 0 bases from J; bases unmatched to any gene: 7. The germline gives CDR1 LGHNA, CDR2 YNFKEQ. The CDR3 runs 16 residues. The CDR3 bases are TGTGCCAGCAGCCAGGGACCGGGGGGGCCCTCCTACGAGCAGTACTTC. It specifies CASSQGPGGPSYEQYF.

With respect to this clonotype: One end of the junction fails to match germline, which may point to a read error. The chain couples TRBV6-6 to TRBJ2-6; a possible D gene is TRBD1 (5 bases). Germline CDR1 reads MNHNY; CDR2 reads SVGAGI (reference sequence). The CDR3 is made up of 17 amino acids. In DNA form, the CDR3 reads TGTGCCAGCAGTTACCGCTCTCAGAGCTCTGGGGCCAACGTCCCGACTTTC. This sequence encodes CASSYRSQSSGANVPTF.

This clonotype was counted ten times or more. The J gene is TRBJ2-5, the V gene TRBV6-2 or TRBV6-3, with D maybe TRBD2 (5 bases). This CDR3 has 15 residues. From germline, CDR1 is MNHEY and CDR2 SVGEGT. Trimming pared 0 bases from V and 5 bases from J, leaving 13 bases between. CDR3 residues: CASSYSVDGSETQYF. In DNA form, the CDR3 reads TGTGCCAGCAGTTACTCGGTCGATGGGAGTGAGACCCAGTACTTC.

Written as DNA, the CDR3 is TGTGCCAGCAGTTACGGTACAGGTCATCAGCCCCAGCATTTT. Encoded protein: CASSYGTGHQPQHF. The chain joins TRBV6-2 or TRBV6-3 to TRBJ1-5; D possibly corresponds to TRBD1 (5 bases). The V gene lost 2 bases and the J gene lost 5 bases, with 10 bases spanning the gap. The CDR3 has 14 amino acids. The V gene's germline CDR1 is MNHEY and CDR2 SVGEGT.

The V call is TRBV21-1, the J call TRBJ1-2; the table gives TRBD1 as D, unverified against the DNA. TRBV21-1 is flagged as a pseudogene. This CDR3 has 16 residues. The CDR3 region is CASSMRSEGADYGYTF. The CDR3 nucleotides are TGTGCCAGCAGCATGCGCAGTGAGGGGGCGGACTATGGCTACACCTTC.

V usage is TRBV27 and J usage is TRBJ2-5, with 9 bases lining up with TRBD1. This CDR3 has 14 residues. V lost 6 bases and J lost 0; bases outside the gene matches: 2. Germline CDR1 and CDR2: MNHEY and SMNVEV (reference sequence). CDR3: CASSWDRDQETQYF. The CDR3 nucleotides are TGTGCCAGCAGCTGGGACAGGGACCAAGAGACCCAGTACTTC.

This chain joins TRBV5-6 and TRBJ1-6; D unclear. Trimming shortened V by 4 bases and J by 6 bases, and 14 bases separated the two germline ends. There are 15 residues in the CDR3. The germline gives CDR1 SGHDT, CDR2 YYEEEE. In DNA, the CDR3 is TGTGCCAGCAGCACCCTCTCGAGGCTTAATTCACCCCTCCACTTT. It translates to CASSTLSRLNSPLHF.

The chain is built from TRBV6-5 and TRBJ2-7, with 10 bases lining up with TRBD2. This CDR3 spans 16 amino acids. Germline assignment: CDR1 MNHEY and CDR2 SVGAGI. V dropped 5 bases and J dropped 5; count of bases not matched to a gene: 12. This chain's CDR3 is CASSTTSGERMDEQYF. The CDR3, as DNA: TGTGCCAGCAGTACCACTAGCGGGGAACGGATGGACGAGCAGTACTTC.

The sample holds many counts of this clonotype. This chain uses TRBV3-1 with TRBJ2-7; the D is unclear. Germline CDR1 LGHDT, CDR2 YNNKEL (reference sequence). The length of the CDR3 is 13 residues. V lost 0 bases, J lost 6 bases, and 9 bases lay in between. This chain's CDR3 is CASSQDLLGEQYF. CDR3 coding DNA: TGTGCCAGCAGCCAAGATTTGCTGGGCGAGCAGTACTTC.

The CDR3 here is CASTRDRSGGELFF. The CDR3 DNA follows: TGTGCCAGCACCAGAGACAGGTCTGGCGGGGAGCTGTTTTTT. The gene calls are TRBV7-2 and TRBJ2-2, with D possibly being TRBD1 (6 bases). This CDR3 region has 14 residues. The V end was cut by 7 bases, the J end by 7 bases, with 16 bases between. Looked up from germline, CDR1 is SGHTA and CDR2 is FQGNSA.

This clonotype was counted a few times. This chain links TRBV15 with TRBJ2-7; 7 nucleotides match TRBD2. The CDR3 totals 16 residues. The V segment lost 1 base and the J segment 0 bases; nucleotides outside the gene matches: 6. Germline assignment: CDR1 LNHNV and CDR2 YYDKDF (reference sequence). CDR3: CATSRVTGTNSYEQYF. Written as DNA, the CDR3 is TGTGCCACCAGCAGAGTTACGGGGACTAACTCCTACGAGCAGTACTTC.